Presented here are 14 T cell receptor beta chains from one specimen sequenced in a study of blood T cells in healthy people across ages (dated by TCRdb to between 2014 and 2016). Library creation used 5' RACE. Instrument used: Illumina HiSeq 2500. A second 7 to 11 cycle PCR used a sample-barcoded 5' primer and a J-beta primer mix. The raw public data were reprocessed by TCRdb itself: fastp quality trimming at Q25, MiXCR clonotype calling, in-frame beta chains only. When rows share a CDR3 protein, they turn into one entry using the most common DNA and genes. This sample gives more than 700,000 distinct CDR3 sequences in total; 35% to 50% of them show up just once. The top ten clonotypes cover around 18% of the sample. Sequencing used blood. The receptors were gathered from a man older than 75 in good health.

The V call is TRBV18, the J call TRBJ2-5, with D unresolved. Germline V gene sequence: CDR1 KGHSH, CDR2 LQKENI. The ends were cut back, 1 base at V and 2 bases at J, with 2 bases in the middle. This CDR3 contains 12 residues. The chain's CDR3 is CASSPRQETQYF. The CDR3 region has the DNA TGTGCCAGCTCACCACGGCAAGAGACCCAGTACTTC.

This chain connects TRBV27 to TRBJ2-3; D is unresolved. The CDR3 is 13 residues long. Germline V CDR1 and CDR2: MNHEY, SMNVEV (reference sequence). Trimming cost V 10 bases and J 0 bases, with 11 bases left between them. The CDR3 coding sequence is TGTGCCACGGGCGGTACTAGCACAGATACGCAGTATTTT. It specifies CATGGTSTDTQYF.

As to this clonotype: This may stem from a read error, because a much larger clone lies one nucleotide away. This chain connects TRBV7-2 to TRBJ2-7; no definite D call. Trimming removed 6 bases at V and 5 bases at J, with 11 bases between. This CDR3 comprises 12 residues. CDR1 is SGHTA, CDR2 FQGNSA, per germline. The chain's CDR3 is CASRPGFDEQYF. The CDR3 nucleotides are TGTGCCAGCAGGCCAGGCTTCGACGAGCAGTACTTC. The whole variable domain, remainder taken from reference TRBV7-2 and TRBJ2-7, is GAGVSQSPSNKVTEKGKDVELRCDPISGHTALYWYRQSLGQGLEFLIYFQGNSAPDKSGLPSDRFSAERTGGSVSTLTIQRTQQEDSAVYLCASRPGFDEQYFGPGTRLTVT.

This clonotype has at least ten counts. The chain recombines TRBV5-1 with TRBJ2-1; D perhaps matches TRBD2 (9 bases). With 5 bases removed from V and 4 bases from J, the gap between germline ends came to 22 bases. The CDR3 loop spans 17 amino acids. CDR1 SGHRS and CDR2 YFSETQ come from the germline V gene. The CDR3 region is CASSNDRGGLAYNEQFF. In DNA, the CDR3 is TGCGCCAGCAGTAATGACAGGGGTGGACTAGCGTACAATGAGCAGTTCTTC.

This clonotype came up a few times. With a much larger clone just one base away, this may be a read error. The V and J genes are TRBV12-3 or TRBV12-4 and TRBJ2-1; 9 nucleotides agree with TRBD2. The J call may not be correct, given that the DNA end is closer to TRBJ2-7. CDR3 length equals 17 residues. The CDR3 nucleotides read TGTGCCAGCAGTTTAGCTTTCGGGACTAGCCCGTACAATGAGCAGTACTTC. Translating it yields CASSLAFGTSPYNEQYF.

This clonotype was counted only a few times. V gene TRBV5-1 combines with J gene TRBJ2-5; the D gene is possibly TRBD2 (6 bases). In germline, CDR1 is SGHRS, CDR2 YFSETQ. The V and J ends lost 5 bases and 5 bases respectively, with 10 bases between them. The CDR3 has 12 amino acids. CDR3 loop: CASRRESETQYF. In DNA form, the CDR3 reads TGCGCCAGCAGACGGGAGAGTGAGACCCAGTACTTC.

The gene calls are TRBV5-1 and TRBJ2-2; D is undetermined. V was clipped by 1 base and J by 1 base, with 8 bases between them. CDR1 SGHRS and CDR2 YFSETQ come from the germline V gene. This CDR3 is built from 15 residues. The CDR3 coding sequence is TGCGCCAGCAGCTTGTTAGGGTTGAACACCGGGGAGCTGTTTTTT. Its translation is CASSLLGLNTGELFF. Based on the CDR3 plus reference TRBV5-1 and TRBJ2-2, the full variable domain is KAGVTQTPRYLIKTRGQQVTLSCSPISGHRSVSWYQQTPGQGLQFLFEYFSETQRNKGNFPGRFSGRQFSNSRSEMNVSTLELGDSALYLCASSLLGLNTGELFFGEGSRLTVL.

The rearrangement links TRBV12-3 or TRBV12-4 to TRBJ1-2; D not certain. The V gene lost 3 bases and the J gene lost 7 bases, with 9 bases spanning the gap. The CDR3 length is 12 residues. Here the CDR3 DNA reads TGTGCCAGCAGTTTGTGGGGTAGTGGCTACACCTTC. Amino acid sequence: CASSLWGSGYTF.

The rearrangement joins TRBV5-1 to TRBJ1-1; weak D call: TRBD1 (6 bases). Trimming stripped 4 bases from V and 8 bases from J, with 12 bases between. Germline CDR1 and CDR2: SGHRS and YFSETQ. This CDR3 contains 12 residues. CDR3: CASSPNDREAFF. CDR3 bases: TGCGCCAGCAGCCCCAACGACAGGGAAGCTTTCTTT.

The chain uses TRBV12-3 or TRBV12-4 and TRBJ1-2, with 9 bases matching TRBD1. Unmatched junction bases numbered 9, after V lost 9 bases and J lost 4 bases. The CDR3 is 14 amino acids. CDR3 DNA sequence: TGTGCCAGTAGTAGACAGGGGGTTGGCTATGGCTACACCTTC. This codes for CASSRQGVGYGYTF.

The J gene is TRBJ2-3, the V gene TRBV6-6; D possibly corresponds to TRBD2 (6 bases). Germline CDR1 is MNHNY and CDR2 is SVGAGI (reference sequence). CDR3 length equals 15 residues. V was pared by 3 bases and J by 2 bases, with 12 bases between. The CDR3 DNA reads as TGTGCCAGCAGTTATCCGGGACTTAACACAGATACGCAGTATTTT. This sequence encodes CASSYPGLNTDTQYF.

This clonotype was counted at least ten times. The chain employs TRBV29-1 and TRBJ1-1; TRBD1 aligns across 10 bases. CDR1 is SQVTM, CDR2 ANQGSEA, per germline. This CDR3 has 12 amino acids. Losses at the gene ends were 5 bases for V and 5 bases for J; bases not matched to a gene: 2. Written as DNA, the CDR3 is TGCAGCGTTCGGACAGGGGGGACTGAAGCTTTCTTT. Its protein product is CSVRTGGTEAFF.

The genes are TRBV27 and TRBJ2-3; TRBD2 agrees at 8 bases. Germline CDR1 MNHEY, CDR2 SMNVEV (reference sequence). The CDR3 is made up of 18 amino acids. Trimming took 2 bases from V and 0 from J; bases not matched to a gene: 10. The CDR3 protein is CASSLRASGSASTDTQYF. CDR3 nucleotide sequence: TGTGCCAGCAGTTTAAGGGCTAGCGGGTCTGCAAGCACAGATACGCAGTATTTT.

This clonotype was counted a few times. V gene TRBV19 combines with J gene TRBJ2-3, with D perhaps matching TRBD1 (6 bases). Germline CDR1 LNHDA, CDR2 SQIVND (reference sequence). The CDR3 sequence is 14 residues long. V was cut by 6 bases and J by 0 bases, with 10 bases left in between. This CDR3 reads CASRQGSSTDTQYF. CDR3 coding DNA: TGTGCCAGTAGACAGGGCTCAAGCACAGATACGCAGTATTTT.